The 29 T cell receptor beta chains below all came from one sample that was sequenced in a study of identifying expanded T cells in peripheral blood. This table comes from immunoSEQ multiplex PCR, and its TCRdb copy is limited to in-frame clones, with some not included. Here the sample spans roughly 100,000 clones, around 89% being singletons. The sequenced sample was blood. Receptor source: a person aged 18 to 70 in good health.

This chain connects TRBV5-6 to TRBJ1-5; D remains ambiguous. The V end lost 0 bases, the J end lost 5 bases, and 6 bases lay between the germline ends. This CDR3 spans 13 amino acids. Germline V lookup: CDR1 SGHDT, CDR2 YYEEEE. The CDR3 sequence is CASSLDPDQPQHF. In DNA form, the CDR3 reads TGTGCCAGCAGCTTGGATCCTGATCAGCCCCAGCATTTT.

This sequence joins TRBV18 and TRBJ1-5; 9 nucleotides align to TRBD1. The V and J ends lost 1 base and 1 base, in that order; junction bases with no gene match: 8. The CDR3 has 18 residues. The germline V gene has CDR1 KGHSH and CDR2 LQKENI. CDR3 region: CASSPRSGTGSSNQPQHF. In DNA, the CDR3 is TGTGCCAGCTCACCACGCTCCGGGACAGGGAGCAGCAATCAGCCCCAGCATTTT.

The rearrangement joins TRBV7-2 to TRBJ2-7; 14 bases align to TRBD2. TRBJ2-5 matches the DNA end more closely, so the J call is doubtful. The CDR3 has 15 amino acids. CDR1 and CDR2 (germline): SGHTA, FQGNSA. CDR3 bases: TGTGCCAGCAGCCCGACTAGCGGGGGGGCGAAGACCCAGTACTTC. Protein: CASSPTSGGAKTQYF.

The genes are TRBV7-9 and TRBJ1-3, with no clear D. Trimming took off 5 bases at V and 8 bases at J, with 16 bases between the two ends. The length of the CDR3 is 14 residues. Germline V gene sequence: CDR1 SEHNR, CDR2 FQNEAQ (reference sequence). In DNA, the CDR3 is TGTGCCAGCAGCCCCCCTTCGGGGTTGGACACCATATATTTT. As protein: CASSPPSGLDTIYF. Using reference TRBV7-9 and TRBJ1-3 for the parts outside the CDR3, the full variable domain is DTGVSQNPRHKITKRGQNVTFRCDPISEHNRLYWYRQTLGQGPEFLTYFQNEAQLEKSRLLSDRFSAERPKGSFSTLEIQRTEQGDSAMYLCASSPPSGLDTIYFGEGSWLTVV.

The V and J genes are TRBV7-2 and TRBJ1-6, with a weak D call TRBD1 (6 bases). The CDR3 totals 15 residues. CDR1 is SGHTA, CDR2 FQGNSA, per germline. Deletions cut 5 bases from V and 9 bases from J, with 17 bases between. The CDR3 here is CASSARGTLFSPLHF. The CDR3 DNA reads as TGTGCCAGCAGCGCCAGGGGCACACTATTTTCACCCCTCCACTTT.

The rearrangement joins TRBV7-2 to TRBJ1-4, with D possibly matching TRBD1 (6 bases). CDR3 length equals 14 residues. Germline CDR1 is SGHTA and CDR2 is FQGNSA. V was cut by 1 base and J by 8 bases, with 11 bases left in between. The CDR3 spells CASSLVRGGEKLFF. The CDR3 nucleotides read TGTGCCAGCAGCTTAGTCAGGGGAGGGGAAAAACTGTTTTTT.

The gene calls are TRBV19 and TRBJ1-3; no reliable D call. V lost 4 bases and J lost 0, with 10 bases in between. CDR3 length: 15 residues. CDR1 LNHDA and CDR2 SQIVND come from the germline V gene (reference sequence). The CDR3 spells CASSTHIGSGNTIYF. CDR3 bases: TGTGCCAGTAGTACCCATATCGGCTCTGGAAACACCATATATTTT.

This chain joins TRBV15 and TRBJ1-2; TRBD1 is a possible D gene (5 bases). The V end was cut by 0 bases, the J end by 1 base, with 18 bases between. CDR3 length: 18 residues. CDR1 is LNHNV, CDR2 YYDKDF, per germline (reference sequence). The CDR3, as DNA: TGTGCCACCAGCAGAGAACAGACAGCGATTTTATATAACTATGGCTACACCTTC. Translation: CATSREQTAILYNYGYTF.

This clone was seen only once. The V and J genes are TRBV5-4 and TRBJ2-1; 11 nucleotides match TRBD1. V lost 3 bases and J lost 8; bases outside the gene matches: 13. This CDR3 comprises 17 residues. The germline V gene has CDR1 SGHNT and CDR2 YYREEE (reference sequence). DNA for the CDR3: TGTGCCAGCAGCTCGAACCCCGGGTGGGACAGGGGGTATGAGCAGTTCTTC. This sequence encodes CASSSNPGWDRGYEQFF.

This clone is a singleton in its sample. The V call is TRBV7-8, the J call TRBJ1-2, with 9 bases that match TRBD1. The germline V gene encodes CDR1 SGHVS and CDR2 FQNEAQ. V trimming: 3 bases; J trimming: 7 bases; junction bases outside the gene matches: 9. CDR3 size: 15 residues. CDR3 protein: CASSFLPGQGFGYTF. The CDR3 DNA reads TGTGCCAGCAGCTTCTTACCCGGACAGGGGTTTGGCTACACCTTC.

The chain has TRBV7-2 and TRBJ2-5, with D perhaps TRBD1 or TRBD2 (5 bases each). V was cut by 1 base and J by 5 bases, with 14 bases left in between. This CDR3 region has 15 residues. The germline gives CDR1 SGHTA, CDR2 FQGNSA. As DNA, the CDR3 is TGTGCCAGCAGCTTAGTAGGCCTGGGACCGGAGACCCAGTACTTC. Amino acids: CASSLVGLGPETQYF. The variable domain in full, with the rest retrieved from reference TRBV7-2 and TRBJ2-5, is GAGVSQSPSNKVTEKGKDVELRCDPISGHTALYWYRQSLGQGLEFLIYFQGNSAPDKSGLPSDRFSAERTGGSVSTLTIQRTQQEDSAVYLCASSLVGLGPETQYFGPGTRLLVL.

V is TRBV6-5 and J is TRBJ1-2, with D unresolved. Germline CDR1 and CDR2: MNHEY and SVGAGI. The CDR3 extends over 14 amino acids. V was shortened by 4 bases and J by 3 bases, with 12 bases between the two germline ends. The CDR3 DNA follows: TGTGCCAGCAGTTGGTCGGAGCAGGACTATGGCTACACCTTC. Its translation is CASSWSEQDYGYTF.

The J gene is TRBJ1-1, the V gene TRBV27; D unclear. This CDR3 spans 14 amino acids. V lost 8 bases and J lost 2, with 15 bases in between. Germline CDR1 is MNHEY and CDR2 is SMNVEV (reference sequence). CDR3 in DNA: TGTGCCAGCGCCAAAGGAGAAAGTAACACTGAAGCTTTCTTT. Amino acid sequence: CASAKGESNTEAFF.

Comment on this clone: In the same sample, other DNA sequences code for this CDR3. The J gene is TRBJ1-1, the V gene TRBV5-4; D is unclear. Germline V lookup: CDR1 SGHNT, CDR2 YYREEE (reference sequence). The CDR3 loop spans 14 amino acids. Trimming left V 0 bases short and J 1 base short, with 7 bases between. The CDR3, as DNA: TGTGCCAGCAGCTTGGGACGGGAGAACACTGAAGCTTTCTTT. Protein sequence: CASSLGRENTEAFF.

The chain is built from TRBV4-3 and TRBJ1-2, with 7 bases that match TRBD1. V dropped 1 base and J dropped 0; count of bases not matched to a gene: 5. The CDR3 runs to 16 residues. Germline V lookup: CDR1 LGHNA, CDR2 YSLEER. The CDR3 DNA reads as TGCGCCAGCAGCCAAGGGGGGACAGCCCCTAACTATGGCTACACCTTC. Residues: CASSQGGTAPNYGYTF.

The rearrangement uses TRBV29-1 and TRBJ2-5; TRBD1 aligns across 7 bases. There are 13 residues in the CDR3. Germline-derived CDR1 and CDR2 are SQVTM and ANQGSEA. The junction had 3 bases not matched to a gene; V was cut back by 3 bases and J by 2 bases. The CDR3 is CSVEGQLQETQYF. Written as DNA, the CDR3 is TGCAGCGTTGAGGGACAGCTACAAGAGACCCAGTACTTC.

J is TRBJ1-2 and V is TRBV18; 9 bases agree with TRBD1. Trimming removed 3 bases from V and 4 bases from J; junction bases left unmatched: 9. The germline gives CDR1 KGHSH, CDR2 LQKENI. There are 16 residues in the CDR3. The CDR3 protein is CASSPNIRTGAYGYTF. In nucleotides, the CDR3 is TGTGCCAGCTCACCTAATATTAGGACAGGGGCCTATGGCTACACCTTC. Full variable domain (rest looked up from reference TRBV18 and TRBJ1-2): NAGVMQNPRHLVRRRGQEARLRCSPMKGHSHVYWYRQLPEEGLKFMVYLQKENIIDESGMPKERFSAEFPKEGPSILRIQQVVRGDSAAYFCASSPNIRTGAYGYTFGSGTRLTVV.

CDR3 nucleotide sequence: TGTGCCAGCAGTTTTTCAACCCATAGGGTAGAGCAGTTCTTC. Protein sequence: CASSFSTHRVEQFF. The V call is TRBV27, the J call TRBJ2-1, with D unclear. Germline CDR1 MNHEY, CDR2 SMNVEV (reference sequence). Trimming removed 3 bases from V and 10 bases from J, with 16 bases in between. This CDR3 region has 14 residues.

V usage is TRBV4-3 and J usage is TRBJ2-2; 13 bases are shared with TRBD2. With 4 bases clipped from V and 1 base from J, the junction kept 9 bases outside the gene matches. Germline-derived CDR1 and CDR2 are LGHNA and YSLEER. The CDR3 extends over 19 amino acids. The DNA of the CDR3 is TGCGCCAGCAGCCCAACCAGACTAGCGGGGGGCGGGAACACCGGGGAGCTGTTTTTT. Its translation is CASSPTRLAGGGNTGELFF.

This rearrangement joins TRBV5-6 to TRBJ1-1; D uncertain. V was clipped by 5 bases and J by 1 base, with 3 bases between them. Germline V gene sequence: CDR1 SGHDT, CDR2 YYEEEE. This CDR3 contains 11 residues. CDR3 residues: CASRRNTEAFF. The CDR3 DNA follows: TGTGCCAGCAGAAGGAACACTGAAGCTTTCTTT.

This clone was picked up one time. The J gene is TRBJ1-4, the V gene TRBV27, with unresolved D. Germline V gene lookup returns CDR1 MNHEY and CDR2 SMNVEV (reference sequence). The CDR3 contains 12 residues. Trimming shortened V by 1 base and J by 7 bases, and 4 bases separated the two germline ends. The CDR3 is CASSLFGEKLFF. CDR3 DNA: TGTGCCAGCAGTTTATTTGGTGAAAAACTGTTTTTT. Variable domain in full (rest from reference TRBV27 and TRBJ1-4): EAQVTQNPRYLITVTGKKLTVTCSQNMNHEYMSWYRQDPGLGLRQIYYSMNVEVTDKGDVPEGYKVSRKEKRNFPLILESPSPNQTSLYFCASSLFGEKLFFGSGTQLSVL.

This clone was counted once. This chain joins TRBV18 and TRBJ2-5, with TRBD1 matching over 9 bases. CDR1 KGHSH and CDR2 LQKENI come from the germline V gene. The V and J ends lost 6 bases and 6 bases, in that order; junction bases with no gene match: 11. The CDR3 loop spans 15 amino acids. The CDR3 DNA follows: TGTGCCAGCTCGCCCGGGACAGGGATCGTAAAGACCCAGTACTTC. Protein: CASSPGTGIVKTQYF. Together with reference TRBV18 and TRBJ2-5, the CDR3 gives the full variable domain: NAGVMQNPRHLVRRRGQEARLRCSPMKGHSHVYWYRQLPEEGLKFMVYLQKENIIDESGMPKERFSAEFPKEGPSILRIQQVVRGDSAAYFCASSPGTGIVKTQYFGPGTRLLVL.

This clone is a singleton in its sample. The chain uses TRBV10-2 and TRBJ1-5, with D tentatively TRBD1 (5 bases). This CDR3 is 14 amino acids long. The germline V gene encodes CDR1 WSHSY and CDR2 SAAADI. V was trimmed by 3 bases and J by 4 bases, leaving 10 bases between them. The CDR3 coding sequence is TGCGCCAGCAGTGATCGGGGGGGAAATCAGCCCCAGCATTTT. It translates to CASSDRGGNQPQHF.

Regarding this clone: The same CDR3 is also encoded by other DNA sequences in this sample. The CDR3 reads CASSPTGLNTEAFF. The CDR3 DNA sequence: TGTGCCAGCTCACCTACAGGGTTGAACACTGAAGCTTTCTTT. V gene TRBV18 combines with J gene TRBJ1-1; TRBD1 is a possible D gene (6 bases). Germline assignment: CDR1 KGHSH and CDR2 LQKENI. V gave up 3 bases and J gave up 0 bases, with 8 bases separating them. The CDR3 runs 14 residues.

The V and J genes are TRBV4-1 and TRBJ2-3; D possibly corresponds to TRBD2 (5 bases). Germline values: CDR1 MGHRA, CDR2 YSYEKL. The CDR3 is made up of 14 amino acids. V lost 1 base to trimming and J lost 6 bases, with 11 bases between them. DNA of the CDR3: TGCGCCAGCAGCCAAGGAAGGACGGGGGATACGCAGTATTTT. Amino acid sequence: CASSQGRTGDTQYF.

This sequence joins TRBV12-5 and TRBJ2-1, with TRBD2 matching over 7 bases. This CDR3 has 15 residues. The germline V gene encodes CDR1 LGHNT and CDR2 FRNRAP. V lost 4 bases to trimming and J lost 2 bases; unmatched junction nucleotides: 5. The DNA for the CDR3 is TGTGCTAGTGGTTCTGGCGGGGGTACCTACAATGAGCAGTTCTTC. Translating gives CASGSGGGTYNEQFF.

The chain uses TRBV5-1 and TRBJ2-7, with D perhaps matching TRBD1 (5 bases). The CDR3 is 13 residues long. Germline CDR1 SGHRS, CDR2 YFSETQ. V was shortened by 4 bases and J by 3 bases, with 11 bases between the two germline ends. CDR3 amino acids: CASSTDSFYEQYF. CDR3 sequence (DNA): TGCGCCAGCAGCACCGACAGTTTCTACGAGCAGTACTTC.

The chain links TRBV5-5 to TRBJ2-5; 8 bases fit TRBD2. The germline V gene has CDR1 SGHKS and CDR2 YYEKEE (reference sequence). V lost 6 bases and J lost 1; bases outside the gene matches: 8. The CDR3 totals 15 residues. Here the CDR3 reads CASTGLRGVQETQYF. Here the CDR3 DNA reads TGTGCCAGCACCGGTCTGCGGGGGGTCCAAGAGACCCAGTACTTC.

The rearrangement uses TRBV9 and TRBJ2-5, with a weak D call TRBD2 (5 bases). V gave up 0 bases and J gave up 4 bases, with 10 bases separating them. Germline loops: CDR1 SGDLS, CDR2 YYNGEE. CDR3 length: 14 residues. The DNA for the CDR3 is TGTGCCAGCAGCGTAGGTGAGGGTGTAGAGACCCAGTACTTC. Protein sequence: CASSVGEGVETQYF.